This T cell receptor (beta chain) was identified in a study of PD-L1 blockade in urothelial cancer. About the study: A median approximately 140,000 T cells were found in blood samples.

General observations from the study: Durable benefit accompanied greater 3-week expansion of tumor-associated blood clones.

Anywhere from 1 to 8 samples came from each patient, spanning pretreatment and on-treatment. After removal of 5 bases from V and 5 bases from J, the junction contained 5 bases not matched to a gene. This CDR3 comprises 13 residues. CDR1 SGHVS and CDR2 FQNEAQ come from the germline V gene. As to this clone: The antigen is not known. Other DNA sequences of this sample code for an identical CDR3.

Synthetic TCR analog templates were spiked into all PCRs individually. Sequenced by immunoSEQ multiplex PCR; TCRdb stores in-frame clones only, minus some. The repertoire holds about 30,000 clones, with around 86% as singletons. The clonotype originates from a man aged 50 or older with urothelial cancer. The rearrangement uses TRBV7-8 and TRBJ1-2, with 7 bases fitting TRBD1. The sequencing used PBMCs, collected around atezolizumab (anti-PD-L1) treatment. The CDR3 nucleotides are TGTGCCAGCAGCCTTGACAGGGTATATGGCTACACCTTC. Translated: CASSLDRVYGYTF.